This TCR beta chain is drawn from a study of patients and donors after allogeneic stem cell transplantation. TCRdb re-called the RT-PCR reads through MiXCR, storing one row per CDR3 protein. Among about 18,000 distinct CDR3 sequences listed, about 5% were seen once. The CDR3 loop spans 16 amino acids. Germline V gene lookup returns CDR1 ENHRY and CDR2 SYGVKD. Trimming at V came to 5 bases and at J to 4 bases, leaving 11 bases not matched to a gene. The sample comprised blood, either unsorted or a sorted T cell fraction (not recorded which). The receptor was derived from a human donor who was either an allogeneic HSCT recipient or a stem cell or donor lymphocyte infusion donor (not recorded which). It is not recorded whose cells these are; they may come from a transplant donor. The chain couples TRBV10-3 to TRBJ2-5, with 9 bases fitting TRBD2. CDR3 nucleotide sequence: TGTGCCATCAGTAAAACCCTGGCGGGGGGGCGAGAGACCCAGTACTTC. Protein product: CAISKTLAGGRETQYF.